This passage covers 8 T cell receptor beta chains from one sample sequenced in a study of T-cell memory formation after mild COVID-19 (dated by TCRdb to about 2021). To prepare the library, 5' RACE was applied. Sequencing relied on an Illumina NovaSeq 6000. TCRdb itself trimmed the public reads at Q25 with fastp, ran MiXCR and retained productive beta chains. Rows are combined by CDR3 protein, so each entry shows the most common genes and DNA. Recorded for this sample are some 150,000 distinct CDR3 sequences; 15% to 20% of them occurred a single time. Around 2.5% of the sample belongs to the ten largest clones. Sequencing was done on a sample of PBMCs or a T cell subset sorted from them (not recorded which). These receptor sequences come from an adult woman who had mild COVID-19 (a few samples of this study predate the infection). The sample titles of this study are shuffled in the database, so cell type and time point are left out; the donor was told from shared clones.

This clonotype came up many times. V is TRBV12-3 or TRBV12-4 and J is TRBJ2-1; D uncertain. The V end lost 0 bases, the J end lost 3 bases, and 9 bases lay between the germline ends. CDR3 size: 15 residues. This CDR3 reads CASSLARRSYNEQFF. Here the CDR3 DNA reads TGTGCCAGCAGTTTAGCGCGGCGGAGCTACAATGAGCAGTTCTTC.

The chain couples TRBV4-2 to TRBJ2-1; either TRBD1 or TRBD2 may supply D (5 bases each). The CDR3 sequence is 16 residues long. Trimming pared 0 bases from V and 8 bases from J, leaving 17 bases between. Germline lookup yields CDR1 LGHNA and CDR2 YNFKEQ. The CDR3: CASSQETRGFIDEQFF. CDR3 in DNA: TGTGCCAGCAGCCAAGAGACGAGGGGCTTTATCGATGAGCAGTTCTTC.

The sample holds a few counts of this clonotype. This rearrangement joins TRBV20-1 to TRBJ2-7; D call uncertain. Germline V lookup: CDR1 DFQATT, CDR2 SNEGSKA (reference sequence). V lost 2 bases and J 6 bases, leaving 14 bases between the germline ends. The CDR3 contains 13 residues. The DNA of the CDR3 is TGCAGTGCTAGACCTTCGTACCATCTCGAGCAGTACTTC. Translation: CSARPSYHLEQYF.

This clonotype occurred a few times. The DNA of the CDR3 is TGTGCCAGCAGCACGGACAGGGACGAGCAGTACTTC. It codes for CASSTDRDEQYF. The chain recombines TRBV2 with TRBJ2-7; 8 bases fit TRBD1. The germline gives CDR1 SNHLY, CDR2 FYNNEI. This CDR3 spans 12 amino acids. The trim removed 6 bases at V and 5 bases at J, leaving 3 bases unmatched.

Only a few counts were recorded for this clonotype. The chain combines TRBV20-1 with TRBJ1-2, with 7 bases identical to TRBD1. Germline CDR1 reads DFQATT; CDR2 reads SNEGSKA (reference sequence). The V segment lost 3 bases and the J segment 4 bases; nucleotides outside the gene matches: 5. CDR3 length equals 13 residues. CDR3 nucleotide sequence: TGCAGTGCTAGGACAGGGTCGGTCTATGGCTACACCTTC. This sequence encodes CSARTGSVYGYTF.

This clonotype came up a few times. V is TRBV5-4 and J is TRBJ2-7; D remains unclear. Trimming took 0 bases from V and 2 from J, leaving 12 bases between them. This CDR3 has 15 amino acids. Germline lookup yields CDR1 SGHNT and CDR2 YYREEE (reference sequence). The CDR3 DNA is TGTGCCAGCAGCTTGGACAGTACCCGTGCCTACGAGCAGTACTTC. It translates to CASSLDSTRAYEQYF.

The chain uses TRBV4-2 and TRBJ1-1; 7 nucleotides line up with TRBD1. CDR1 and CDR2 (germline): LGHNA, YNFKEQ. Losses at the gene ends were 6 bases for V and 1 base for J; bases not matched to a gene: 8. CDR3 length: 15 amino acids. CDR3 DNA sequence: TGTGCCAGCAGACTATCCGGGACAGCGAACACTGAAGCTTTCTTT. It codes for CASRLSGTANTEAFF.

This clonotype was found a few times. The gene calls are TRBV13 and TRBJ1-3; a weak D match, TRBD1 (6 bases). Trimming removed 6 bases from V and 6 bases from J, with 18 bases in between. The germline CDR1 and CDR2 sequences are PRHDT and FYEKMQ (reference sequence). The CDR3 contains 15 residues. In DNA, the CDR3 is TGTGCCAGCAGTTCGGATGGACAGAGGCAAAACACCATATATTTT. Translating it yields CASSSDGQRQNTIYF.